This passage covers 10 T cell receptor beta chains from one sample sequenced in a study of cytomegalovirus exposure and HLA in healthy donors. The PCR employed 60 Vbeta primers together with 13 Jbeta primers. The method was immunoSEQ multiplex PCR; TCRdb's version includes in-frame clones alone and lacks a portion of them. The table lists 150,000 to 200,000 clones, over 80% of them singletons, with more than 1% in the top ten. The material sequenced was PBMCs. The receptors come from a boy aged 2 to 9 in good health and CMV-seronegative.

CDR3: CASSIVGTGFNQPQHF. The CDR3 nucleotides read TGTGCCAGTAGTATAGTTGGGACAGGCTTCAATCAGCCCCAGCATTTT. The chain joins TRBV19 to TRBJ1-5; 8 nucleotides match TRBD1. The CDR3 contains 16 residues. V shed 1 base, J shed 3 bases, and the junction held 5 bases outside the gene matches. Germline V lookup: CDR1 LNHDA, CDR2 SQIVND (reference sequence).

The chain carries TRBV27 and TRBJ2-5; TRBD1 aligns across 7 bases. This CDR3 is built from 13 residues. With 5 bases clipped from V and 5 bases from J, the junction kept 5 bases outside the gene matches. The germline CDR1 and CDR2 sequences are MNHEY and SMNVEV (reference sequence). For the CDR3, the DNA is TGTGCCAGCAGTGAGGGGGCAAGGGAGACCCAGTACTTC. The encoded protein is CASSEGARETQYF.

The rearrangement uses TRBV10-3 and TRBJ2-1, with 11 bases lining up with TRBD2. Germline V gene sequence: CDR1 ENHRY, CDR2 SYGVKD. Losses at the gene ends were 4 bases for V and 4 bases for J; bases not matched to a gene: 9. The CDR3 is made up of 17 amino acids. The DNA of the CDR3 is TGTGCCATCAGTGCCCGAACTAGCGGGAGCACTTACAATGAGCAGTTCTTC. Its translation: CAISARTSGSTYNEQFF.

This chain joins TRBV18 and TRBJ1-4; D is unclear. Germline V gene lookup returns CDR1 KGHSH and CDR2 LQKENI. This CDR3 comprises 15 residues. V lost 2 bases and J lost 8, with 15 bases in between. For the CDR3, the DNA is TGTGCCAGCTCACCATTGAGGGAAGCGCGGGAAAAACTGTTTTTT. Protein: CASSPLREAREKLFF.

The rearrangement links TRBV4-1 to TRBJ2-7; 8 bases map to TRBD2. The V segment lost 4 bases and the J segment 2 bases; nucleotides outside the gene matches: 4. This CDR3 comprises 14 residues. Germline assignment: CDR1 MGHRA and CDR2 YSYEKL. The CDR3 is CASSRLAGPYEQYV. The CDR3 nucleotides are TGCGCCAGCAGCCGATTAGCGGGGCCCTACGAGCAGTACGTC.

This chain connects TRBV19 to TRBJ2-2; TRBD1 matches at 7 bases. Losses at the gene ends were 10 bases for V and 3 bases for J; bases not matched to a gene: 11. Germline V CDR1 and CDR2: LNHDA, SQIVND (reference sequence). This CDR3 has 15 amino acids. This CDR3 reads CATSRQGFDTGELFF. For the CDR3, the DNA is TGTGCCACCTCGCGACAGGGTTTTGACACCGGGGAGCTGTTTTTT.

V usage is TRBV4-3 and J usage is TRBJ2-1; possible D gene TRBD2, 6 bases. Per the germline V gene, CDR1 is LGHNA and CDR2 is YSLEER. Deletions cut 2 bases from V and 9 bases from J, with 14 bases between. The CDR3 loop spans 14 amino acids. The CDR3 reads CASSQSRLALEQFF. The CDR3 nucleotides are TGCGCCAGCAGCCAATCTCGGCTAGCGCTTGAGCAGTTCTTC.

This clone was detected a few times. The chain uses TRBV5-4 and TRBJ1-1; D ambiguous. Germline V CDR1 and CDR2: SGHNT, YYREEE (reference sequence). The CDR3 has 15 amino acids. Trimming stripped 1 base from V and 7 bases from J, with 17 bases between. The CDR3 DNA follows: TGTGCCAGCAGCTTGACAGCCGCGAACCCAGGTGAAGCTTTCTTT. This encodes CASSLTAANPGEAFF.

This chain uses TRBV7-9 with TRBJ1-1; 7 bases fit TRBD1. With 4 bases clipped from V and 4 bases from J, the junction kept 12 bases outside the gene matches. Germline CDR1 SEHNR, CDR2 FQNEAQ (reference sequence). The CDR3 is 16 residues long. CDR3 amino acids: CASSSLRTGQVTEAFF. CDR3 nucleotides: TGTGCCAGCAGCTCACTCCGGACAGGACAGGTCACTGAAGCTTTCTTT.

The chain joins TRBV28 to TRBJ1-5, with D unclear. Germline values: CDR1 MDHEN, CDR2 SYDVKM. The V end lost 3 bases, the J end lost 2 bases, and 11 bases lay between the germline ends. The CDR3 is made up of 15 amino acids. The CDR3 region has the DNA TGTGCCAGCAGTTTTTCGGGAGGAGGCAATCAGCCCCAGCATTTT. Amino acids: CASSFSGGGNQPQHF.